This paragraph reports one T cell receptor beta chain. There is no known antigen for this receptor. It has no much larger one-base neighbor in the sample; base qualities were not kept. Including the terminal cysteine and phenylalanine, the CDR3 comprises 14 residues. Only the CDR3 DNA stays, 42 bases, in frame from base 1. From V the trimming removes 1 base and from J it removes 4 bases, while the gene matches leave 4 bases of the junction unaccounted for. From a lookup of the germline V gene, CDR1 and CDR2 are MGHRA and YSYEKL. The library was obtained by the immunoSEQ multiplex PCR assay. TCRdb limited this immuneACCESS table to in-frame rearrangements with V and J called. A share of clones is missing; checked studies link under half to unresolved V genes, and the rest is unexplained. Within this sample are just over 80,000 clones, with roughly 95% of them counted one time only. Jointly, the top ten make up more than 1% of the sample.

The data were taken from a study of T cell changes during pregnancy in multiple sclerosis (dated by TCRdb to between 2017 and 2020). For context, the study as a whole: In women with multiple sclerosis, the researchers looked at how the T cell repertoire shifted as pregnancy progressed.

The chain employs TRBV4-1 and TRBJ2-7; 7 central bases correspond to TRBD2. This TCR was recovered from a female donor with multiple sclerosis, enrolled in a pregnancy study. The material was peripheral blood, obtained in the second trimester of pregnancy. The DNA reads TGCGCCAGCAGCCAAGTGGGGACTAATTACGAGCAGTACTTC. Its amino acids are CASSQVGTNYEQYF.